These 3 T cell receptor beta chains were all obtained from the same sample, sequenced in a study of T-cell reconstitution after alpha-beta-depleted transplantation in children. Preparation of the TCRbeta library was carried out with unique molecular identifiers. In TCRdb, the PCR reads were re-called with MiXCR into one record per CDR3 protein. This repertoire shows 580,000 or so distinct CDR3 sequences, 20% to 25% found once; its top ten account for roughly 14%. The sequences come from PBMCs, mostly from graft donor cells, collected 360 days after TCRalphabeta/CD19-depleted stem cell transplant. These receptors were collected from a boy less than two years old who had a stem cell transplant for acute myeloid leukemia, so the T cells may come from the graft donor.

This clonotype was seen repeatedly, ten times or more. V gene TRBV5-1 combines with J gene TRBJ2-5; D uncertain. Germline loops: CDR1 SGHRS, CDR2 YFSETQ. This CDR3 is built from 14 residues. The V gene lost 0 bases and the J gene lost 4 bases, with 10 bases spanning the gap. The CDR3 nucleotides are TGCGCCAGCAGCTTGGTCCAAGACCGAGAGACCCAGTACTTC. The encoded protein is CASSLVQDRETQYF.

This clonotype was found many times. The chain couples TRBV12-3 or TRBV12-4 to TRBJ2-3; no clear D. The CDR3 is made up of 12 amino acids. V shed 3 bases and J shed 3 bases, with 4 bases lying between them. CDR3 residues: CASSLWTDTQYF. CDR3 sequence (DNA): TGTGCCAGCAGTTTGTGGACAGATACGCAGTATTTT.

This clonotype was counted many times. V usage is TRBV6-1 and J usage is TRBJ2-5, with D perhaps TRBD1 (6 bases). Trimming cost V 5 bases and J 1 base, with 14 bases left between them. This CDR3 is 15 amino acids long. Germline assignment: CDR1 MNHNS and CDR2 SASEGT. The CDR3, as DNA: TGTGCCAGCAGTCCCACAGGGCTCATCCAAGAGACCCAGTACTTC. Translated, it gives CASSPTGLIQETQYF.